This is a list of T cell receptor beta chains from one sample in a study of response to subunit inactivated influenza vaccine. TCRdb re-called the RT-PCR reads through MiXCR, storing one row per CDR3 protein. This repertoire shows around 320,000 distinct CDR3 sequences, 22% found once; its top ten account for approximately 10%. The sample was PBMCs from blood, taken 21 months after vaccination. These receptors came from a man aged 45 to 75 who received an inactivated influenza vaccine. Each CDR3 is given with its conserved first and last residue. A D gene is named only where the DNA matches it firmly. Only some rows state a clone size, as once, few, many or a class for expanded clones.

TRBV12-3/TRBV12-4	TRBJ2-2	15	TRBD2	.	CASRTSGGVTGELFF	TGTGCCAGCAGGACTAGCGGGGGGGTGACCGGGGAGCTGTTTTTT
TRBV4-1	TRBJ1-1	15	.	.	CASSLLPGVNTEAFF	TGCGCCAGCAGCCTACTCCCTGGGGTGAACACTGAAGCTTTCTTT
TRBV20-1	TRBJ2-3	15	.	.	CSAEPRVSHTDTQYF	TGCAGTGCCGAACCTAGGGTGTCCCACACAGATACGCAGTATTTT
TRBV3-1	TRBJ2-1	16	TRBD2	few	CASSPPQVAGYNEQFF	TGTGCCAGCAGCCCCCCTCAGGTAGCGGGGTACAATGAGCAGTTCTTC
TRBV7-9	TRBJ2-4	14	.	.	CASSLESGLGIQYF	TGTGCCAGCAGCTTAGAGTCGGGATTGGGCATTCAGTACTTC
TRBV6-1	TRBJ1-4	17	.	few	CASSPAPGGATNEKLFF	TGTGCCAGCAGCCCAGCCCCGGGAGGTGCAACTAATGAAAAACTGTTTTTT
TRBV12-3/TRBV12-4	TRBJ1-1	15	.	many	CASSAPPGLSTEAFF	TGTGCCAGCAGTGCCCCCCCGGGTCTAAGCACTGAAGCTTTCTTT
TRBV7-2	TRBJ1-5	14	.	.	CASSARDTYQPQHF	TGTGCCAGCAGCGCCCGGGACACCTATCAGCCCCAGCATTTT
TRBV5-1	TRBJ2-3	15	.	.	CASSPQAISTDTQYF	TGCGCCAGCAGTCCTCAAGCGATTAGCACAGATACGCAGTATTTT
TRBV5-4	TRBJ2-1	16	.	.	CASSLARLFQGGEQFF	TGTGCCAGCAGCTTGGCCAGGCTTTTCCAGGGAGGCGAGCAGTTCTTC
TRBV13	TRBJ1-6	14	TRBD1	.	CASSRDRDNSPLHF	TGTGCCAGCAGCCGGGACAGGGATAATTCACCCCTCCACTTT
TRBV2	TRBJ1-4	13	.	.	CASSEKRVEKLFF	TGTGCCAGCAGTGAAAAGAGGGTGGAAAAACTGTTTTTT
TRBV18	TRBJ1-1	13	.	.	CASSPGEDTEAFF	TGTGCCAGCTCACCAGGGGAGGACACTGAAGCTTTCTTT
TRBV7-2	TRBJ2-3	17	TRBD2	.	CASSLAGSSGSTDTQYF	TGTGCCAGCAGCTTAGCGGGTTCTAGCGGGAGCACAGATACGCAGTATTTT
TRBV21-1	TRBJ2-7	15	.	once	CASSKAAGPTYEQYF	TGTGCCAGCAGCAAAGCCGCGGGTCCTACCTACGAGCAGTACTTC
TRBV7-3	TRBJ2-3	14	.	few	CASSLSLGTDTQYF	TGTGCCAGCAGCTTATCGTTGGGCACAGATACGCAGTATTTT
TRBV2	TRBJ1-4	18	.	few	CASSPDVIGTTSWEKLFF	TGTGCCAGCAGTCCCGACGTCATCGGGACGACCTCGTGGGAAAAACTGTTTTTT
TRBV15	TRBJ1-1	13	.	few	CATSREFRTEAFF	TGTGCCACCAGCAGAGAGTTTAGGACTGAAGCTTTCTTT
TRBV11-2	TRBJ1-2	14	.	.	CASSPSFGNYGYTF	TGTGCCAGCAGCCCCTCTTTCGGGAACTATGGCTACACCTTC
TRBV29-1	TRBJ1-2	11	.	many	CSVEWGYGYTF	TGCAGCGTTGAATGGGGTTATGGCTACACCTTC
TRBV20-1	TRBJ2-2	13	.	few	CSAPKPGAGELFF	TGCAGTGCCCCAAAACCGGGGGCCGGGGAGCTGTTTTTT
TRBV25-1	TRBJ1-5	12	.	many	CPWGENNQPQHF	TGTCCTTGGGGGGAGAACAATCAGCCCCAGCATTTT
TRBV2	TRBJ2-4	15	.	.	CASSQGTTSKNIQYF	TGTGCCAGCAGCCAGGGGACCACCTCCAAAAACATTCAGTACTTC
TRBV10-2	TRBJ2-7	16	TRBD1	.	CASRVSPGQHTYEQYF	TGCGCCAGCAGAGTTAGTCCGGGACAGCATACCTACGAGCAGTACTTC
TRBV4-3	TRBJ2-3	13	.	many	CASSPTGTDTQYF	TGCGCCAGCAGCCCGACAGGAACAGATACGCAGTATTTT
TRBV12-3/TRBV12-4	TRBJ1-5	14	.	many	CASSLGRSNQPQHF	TGTGCCAGCAGTTTGGGTAGATCCAATCAGCCCCAGCATTTT
TRBV15	TRBJ1-2	16	TRBD1	.	CATSGTIGTELDGYTF	TGTGCCACCAGCGGAACAATCGGGACAGAACTTGATGGCTACACCTTC
TRBV7-9	TRBJ2-7	11	.	.	CASSIENEQYF	TGTGCCAGCAGCATCGAAAACGAGCAGTACTTC
TRBV5-1	TRBJ2-1	16	.	.	CASSKTSSYSYNERFF	TGCGCCAGCAGCAAAACTAGCAGCTACTCCTACAATGAGCGGTTCTTC
TRBV6-1	TRBJ1-6	13	.	.	CASSEFMDSALHF	TGTGCCAGCAGTGAATTTATGGATTCAGCCCTCCACTTT
TRBV5-6	TRBJ1-2	13	.	many	CASSLNTNYGYTF	TGTGCCAGCAGCTTGAACACGAACTATGGCTACACCTTC
TRBV5-1	TRBJ1-1	13	.	many	CASSLQGGTEAFF	TGCGCCAGCAGCTTGCAAGGGGGCACTGAAGCTTTCTTT
TRBV11-2	TRBJ1-1	16	.	.	CASSSSYRTGNTEAFF	TGTGCCAGCAGCTCTTCCTACCGGACGGGGAACACTGAAGCTTTCTTT
TRBV3-1	TRBJ2-2	15	.	.	CASSQRGHNTGELFF	TGTGCCAGCAGCCAGAGGGGACACAACACCGGGGAGCTGTTTTTT
TRBV12-3/TRBV12-4	TRBJ1-2	12	.	.	CASSLGSLGYTF	TGTGCCAGCAGTTTAGGAAGCCTTGGCTACACCTTC
TRBV5-1	TRBJ2-2	17	TRBD2	few	CASSPAGGLAGTGELFF	TGCGCCAGCAGCCCTGCCGGGGGACTAGCGGGGACCGGGGAGCTGTTTTTT
TRBV20-1	TRBJ2-1	11	.	.	CSAPIYPSQFF	TGCAGTGCGCCCATTTATCCTTCGCAGTTCTTC
TRBV19	TRBJ2-7	15	TRBD2	.	CASSIGAGEAYEQYF	TGTGCCAGTAGTATAGGAGCGGGAGAAGCCTACGAGCAGTACTTC
TRBV27	TRBJ2-1	14	TRBD2	once	CASQIAGGPHEQFF	TGTGCCAGCCAAATAGCGGGGGGGCCACATGAGCAGTTCTTC
TRBV27	TRBJ2-7	14	TRBD2	.	CASSSGSGGYEQYF	TGTGCCAGCAGTTCGGGAAGCGGGGGTTACGAGCAGTACTTC
TRBV12-3/TRBV12-4	TRBJ2-1	15	TRBD2	.	CASSRTSGSSSEQFF	TGTGCCAGCAGCCGGACTAGCGGGTCATCGAGTGAGCAGTTCTTC
TRBV3-1	TRBJ1-1	13	.	.	CASSRGQTTEAFF	TGTGCCAGCAGCCGAGGACAGACCACTGAAGCTTTCTTT
TRBV5-4	TRBJ2-3	17	TRBD1	.	CASGLAQTGFGTDTQYF	TGTGCCAGCGGCTTGGCCCAGACAGGGTTCGGCACAGATACGCAGTATTTT
TRBV20-1	TRBJ1-1	15	.	few	CSAISQGIAYTEAFF	TGCAGTGCTATATCACAGGGAATTGCGTACACTGAAGCTTTCTTT
TRBV5-1	TRBJ2-1	20	TRBD2	.	CASSYTPRTSGSSHRSEQFF	TGCGCCAGCAGCTATACACCTCGGACTAGCGGGTCCTCCCACAGGAGTGAGCAGTTCTTC
TRBV7-2	TRBJ1-3	15	.	.	CASSPSKGSGNTIYF	TGTGCCAGCAGCCCCTCTAAGGGATCTGGAAACACCATATATTTT
TRBV6-1	TRBJ2-1	13	TRBD2	few	CASRAGGWNEQFF	TGTGCCAGCAGGGCGGGAGGCTGGAATGAGCAGTTCTTC
TRBV20-1	TRBJ1-1	13	.	.	CSARQVGDTEAFF	TGCAGTGCTAGACAGGTTGGGGACACTGAAGCTTTCTTT
TRBV3-1	TRBJ1-5	16	.	few	CASSKSGRGNNQPQHF	TGTGCCAGCAGCAAAAGCGGGAGGGGAAACAATCAGCCCCAGCATTTT
TRBV20-1	TRBJ2-5	13	TRBD2	.	CRGQGGAGETQYF	TGCAGGGGTCAGGGAGGGGCCGGGGAGACCCAGTACTTC
TRBV29-1	TRBJ2-5	13	.	.	CSVRRSSQETQYF	TGCAGCGTTAGGCGATCCAGCCAAGAGACCCAGTACTTC
TRBV15	TRBJ1-1	12	.	few	CATSRDLAEAFF	TGTGCCACCAGCAGAGATCTCGCTGAAGCTTTCTTT
TRBV28	TRBJ1-6	19	.	many	CASSLPVVLQSSYNSPLHF	TGTGCCAGCAGTTTACCGGTGGTTCTTCAGAGCTCCTATAATTCACCCCTCCACTTT
TRBV5-5	TRBJ2-3	14	.	.	CASSFGLELGTQYF	TGTGCCAGCAGCTTCGGACTGGAGCTTGGTACGCAGTATTTT
TRBV6-1	TRBJ2-7	14	TRBD1	once	CASKLGTGGYEQYF	TGTGCCAGCAAGCTCGGGACAGGGGGCTACGAGCAGTACTTC
TRBV6-1	TRBJ1-6	17	.	.	CASKPAGFSSYNSPLHF	TGTGCCAGCAAACCGGCAGGGTTCAGCTCCTATAATTCACCCCTCCACTTT
TRBV6-1	TRBJ1-6	13	.	few	CASRESRASPLHF	TGTGCCAGCAGGGAATCTCGGGCTTCACCCCTCCACTTT
TRBV3-1	TRBJ1-1	14	.	few	CASSPLSEGTEAFF	TGTGCCAGCAGCCCCTTGAGCGAGGGCACTGAAGCTTTCTTT
TRBV7-2	TRBJ2-2	14	.	few	CASKVRRGTGELFF	TGTGCCAGCAAAGTCAGGAGGGGCACCGGGGAGCTGTTTTTT
TRBV10-3	TRBJ2-1	17	TRBD2	.	CAISEALSGSPEDEQFF	TGTGCCATCAGTGAGGCCCTTAGCGGGAGCCCCGAGGATGAGCAGTTCTTC